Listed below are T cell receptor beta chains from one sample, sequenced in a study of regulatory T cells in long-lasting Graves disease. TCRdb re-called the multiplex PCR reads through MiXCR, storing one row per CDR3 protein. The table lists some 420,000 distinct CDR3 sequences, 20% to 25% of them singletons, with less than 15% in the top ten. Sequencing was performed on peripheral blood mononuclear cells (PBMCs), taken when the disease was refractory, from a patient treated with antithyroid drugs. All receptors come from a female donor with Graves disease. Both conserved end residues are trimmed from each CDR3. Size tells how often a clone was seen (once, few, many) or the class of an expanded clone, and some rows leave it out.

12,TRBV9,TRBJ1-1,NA,ASSVNTRNTEAF
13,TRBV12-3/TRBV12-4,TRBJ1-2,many,ASRTPQGRISGYT
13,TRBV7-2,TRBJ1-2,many,ASSLENPPKDGYT
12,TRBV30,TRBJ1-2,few,AWTGQLSNYGYT
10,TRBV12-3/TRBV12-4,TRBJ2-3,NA,ASSIGMDTQY
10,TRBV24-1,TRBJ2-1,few,ATSDPDKNQF
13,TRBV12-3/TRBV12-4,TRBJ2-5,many,ASSRTYQSQGTQY
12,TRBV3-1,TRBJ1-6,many,ASSQLNRDSPLH
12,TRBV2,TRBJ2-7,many,ASSRDRDAYEQY
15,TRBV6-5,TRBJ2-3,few,ASSWGGSGPRTDTQY
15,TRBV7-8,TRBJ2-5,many,ASSSQPLLAEKETQY
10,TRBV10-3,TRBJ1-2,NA,AISGDSYGYT
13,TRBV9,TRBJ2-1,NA,ASSVDPSGNNEQF
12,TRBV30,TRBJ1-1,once,AWSSGQPGTEAF
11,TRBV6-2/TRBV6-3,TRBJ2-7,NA,ASTWGEPYEQY
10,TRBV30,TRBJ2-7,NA,AWSYRPYEQY
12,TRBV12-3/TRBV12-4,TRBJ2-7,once,ASRGQESSYEQY
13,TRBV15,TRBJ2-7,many,ATSRDLGRAGEQY
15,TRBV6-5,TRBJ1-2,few,ASSYSIWAGVNYGYT
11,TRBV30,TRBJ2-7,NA,AWSVATIYEQY
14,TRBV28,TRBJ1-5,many,ASSLSRRGEGQPQH
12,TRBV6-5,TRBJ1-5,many,ASSYGRGNQPQH
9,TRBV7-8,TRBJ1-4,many,ASGMEEKLF
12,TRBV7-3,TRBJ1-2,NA,ASSPLGSSEGYT
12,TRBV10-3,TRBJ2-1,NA,AIKRGDPNNEQF
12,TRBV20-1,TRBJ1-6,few,SAQPGLGESPLH
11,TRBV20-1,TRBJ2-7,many,SARGGPLGEQY
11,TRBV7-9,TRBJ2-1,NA,ASNHLQGYEQF